The sample holds many counts of the clone carrying this T cell receptor beta chain. Its antigen remains unknown. This sample's time point: patch test 1, 2 weeks after DPC sensitization. Treatment reported: therapeutic diphenylcyclopropenone sensitization with weekly scalp DPC. Investigators collected blood before applying each patch test. The ends were cut back, 0 bases at V and 7 bases at J, with 17 bases in the middle. Germline CDR1 reads SGHTS; CDR2 reads YDEGEE. The CDR3 covers 15 residues. The data belong to a study of human T cells and chemical hapten exposure. It was the library that attached unique molecular identifiers to individual cDNA molecules. TCRdb used MiXCR to reprocess the RACE reads, holding one entry per CDR3 protein. The sample carries 80,000 to 95,000 distinct CDR3 sequences, about 10% recorded once. Study-wide findings and caveats: With alopecia, donors may have immune responses unlike healthy people's. No change in TCRs above 1 in 1000 frequency was produced by DPC sensitization.

V and J are TRBV5-8 and TRBJ2-7, with unresolved D. The material was whole blood, obtained in connection with sensitization to the hapten diphenylcyclopropenone (DPC). This clonotype was obtained from a woman in her forties or fifties with alopecia areata. Some clones in this sample may be carry-over from other donors' samples. CDR3 DNA sequence: TGTGCCAGCAGCTTGGTTTCATCAAGAGTGGGTGAGCAGTACTTC. This translates into CASSLVSSRVGEQYF.